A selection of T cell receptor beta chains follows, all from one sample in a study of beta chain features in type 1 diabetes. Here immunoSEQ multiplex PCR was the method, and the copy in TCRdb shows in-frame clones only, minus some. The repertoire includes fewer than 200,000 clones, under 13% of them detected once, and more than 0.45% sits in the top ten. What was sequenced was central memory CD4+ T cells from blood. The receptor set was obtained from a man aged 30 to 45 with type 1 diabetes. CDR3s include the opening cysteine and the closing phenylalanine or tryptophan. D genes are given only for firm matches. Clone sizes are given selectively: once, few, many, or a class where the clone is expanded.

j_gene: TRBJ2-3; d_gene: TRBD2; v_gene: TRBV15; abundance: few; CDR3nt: TGTGCCACCAGCAGAAAACCGGGACTAGCGGGAGATACGCAGTATTTT; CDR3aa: CATSRKPGLAGDTQYF
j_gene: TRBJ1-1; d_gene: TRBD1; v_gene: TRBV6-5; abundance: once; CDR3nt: TGTGCCAGCAGTTGGACAGGAGTGAACACTGAAGCTTTCTTT; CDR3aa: CASSWTGVNTEAFF
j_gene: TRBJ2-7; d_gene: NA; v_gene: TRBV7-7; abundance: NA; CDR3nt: TGTGCCAGCAGCTTAGGGAGGTCCTCTGCCTACGAGCAGTACTTC; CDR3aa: CASSLGRSSAYEQYF
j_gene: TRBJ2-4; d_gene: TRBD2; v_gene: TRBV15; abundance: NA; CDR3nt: TGTGCCACCAGCAGTGCCGCGGGGGGCTACATTCAGTACTTC; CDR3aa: CATSSAAGGYIQYF
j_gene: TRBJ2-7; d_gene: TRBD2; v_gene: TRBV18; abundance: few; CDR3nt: TGTGCCAGCTCACCACCGACGACTAGCGGGACTGTTTACTTC; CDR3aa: CASSPPTTSGTVYF
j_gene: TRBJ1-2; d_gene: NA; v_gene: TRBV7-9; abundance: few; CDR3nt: TGTGCCGTACTAATGGGAGAGCCTCCCTATGGCTACACCTTC; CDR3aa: CAVLMGEPPYGYTF
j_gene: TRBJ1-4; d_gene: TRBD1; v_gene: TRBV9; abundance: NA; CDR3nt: TGTGCCAGCAGCGTAGCTGGGACAGGTAAACTGTTTTTT; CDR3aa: CASSVAGTGKLFF
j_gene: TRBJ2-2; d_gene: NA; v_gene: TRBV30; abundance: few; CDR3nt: TGTGCCGGGCCTCGGGCAGGGGGACTCGCCGGGGAGCTGTTTTTT; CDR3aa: CAGPRAGGLAGELFF
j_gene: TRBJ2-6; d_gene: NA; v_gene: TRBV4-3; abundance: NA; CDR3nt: TGCGCCAGCAGCCAAGAAGGGGCTGGGGCCAACGTCCTGACTTTC; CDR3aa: CASSQEGAGANVLTF
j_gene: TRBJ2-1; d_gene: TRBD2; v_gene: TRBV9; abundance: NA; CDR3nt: TGTGCCAGCAGCGTAGCCCCCGGGACTAGATCGGTTGAGCAGTTCTTC; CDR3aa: CASSVAPGTRSVEQFF
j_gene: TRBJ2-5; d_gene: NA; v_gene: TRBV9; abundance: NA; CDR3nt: TGTGCCAGCTCGGCGGGACAAGAGACCCAGTACTTC; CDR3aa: CASSAGQETQYF
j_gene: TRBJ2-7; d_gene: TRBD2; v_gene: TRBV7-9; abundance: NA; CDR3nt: TGTGCCAGCAGCTTAGGTAGCGGGGGCACCGCCTACGAGCAGTACTTC; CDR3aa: CASSLGSGGTAYEQYF
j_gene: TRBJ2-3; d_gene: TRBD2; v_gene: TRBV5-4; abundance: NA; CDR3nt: TGTGCCAGCAGCCTAGCGGGAGGGGGGTCAGATACGCAGTATTTT; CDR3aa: CASSLAGGGSDTQYF
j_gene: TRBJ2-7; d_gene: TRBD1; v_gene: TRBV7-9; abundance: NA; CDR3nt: TGTGCCAGCAGCTTCCCGGGACAGGGCCGCGAGCAGTACTTC; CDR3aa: CASSFPGQGREQYF
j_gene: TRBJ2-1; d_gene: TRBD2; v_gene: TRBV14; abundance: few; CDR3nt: TGTGCCAGCAGCCAAGGAAGCGGGACTAGATCCAATGAGCAGTTCTTC; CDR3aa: CASSQGSGTRSNEQFF
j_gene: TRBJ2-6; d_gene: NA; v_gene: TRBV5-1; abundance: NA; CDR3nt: TGCGCCAGCAGCTTGGCCGGGCTAGCCACCTCTGGGGCCAACGTCCTGACTTTC; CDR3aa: CASSLAGLATSGANVLTF
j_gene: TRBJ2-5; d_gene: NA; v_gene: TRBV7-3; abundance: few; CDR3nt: TGTGCCAGCAGCCCAGACCCGGGACATATAGCGGAGACCCAGTACTTC; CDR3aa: CASSPDPGHIAETQYF
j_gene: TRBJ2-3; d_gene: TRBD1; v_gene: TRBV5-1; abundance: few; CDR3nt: TGCGCCAGCAGCTCCGGGACAGTGCTCACAGATACGCAGTATTTT; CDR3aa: CASSSGTVLTDTQYF
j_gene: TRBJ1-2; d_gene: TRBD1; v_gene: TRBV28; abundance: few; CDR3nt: TGTGCCAGCAGCCCGACAGGGGCGAACTATGGCTACACCTTC; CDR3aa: CASSPTGANYGYTF
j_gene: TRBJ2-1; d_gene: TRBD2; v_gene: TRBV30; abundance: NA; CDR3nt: TGTGCCTGGAGTTCCCCGGGACTAGCGGCCCCCTACAATGAGCAGTTCTTC; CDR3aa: CAWSSPGLAAPYNEQFF
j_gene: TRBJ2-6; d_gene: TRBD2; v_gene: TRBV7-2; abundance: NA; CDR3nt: TGTGCCAGCAGCTTGACTAGCGGGGGCTCTGGGGCCAACGTCCTGACTTTC; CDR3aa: CASSLTSGGSGANVLTF
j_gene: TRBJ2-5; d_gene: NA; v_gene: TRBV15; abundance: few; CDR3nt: TGTGCCACCAGTCTAGTGCCCAAAGAGACCCAGTACTTC; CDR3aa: CATSLVPKETQYF
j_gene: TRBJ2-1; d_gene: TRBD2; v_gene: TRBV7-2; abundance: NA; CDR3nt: TGTGCCAGCAGCTTAGCGGGACTAGCGGCCCCTCAGCAGTTCTTC; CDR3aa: CASSLAGLAAPQQFF
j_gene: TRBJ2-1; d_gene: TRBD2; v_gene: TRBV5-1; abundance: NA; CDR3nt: TGCGCCAGCAGCTCCGGGACTAGCCCGGTCAATGAGCAGTTCTTC; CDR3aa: CASSSGTSPVNEQFF
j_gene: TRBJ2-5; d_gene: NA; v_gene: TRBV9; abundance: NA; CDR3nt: TGTGCCAGCAGCCCAGTGGGAGGGACCCAGTACTTC; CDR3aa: CASSPVGGTQYF
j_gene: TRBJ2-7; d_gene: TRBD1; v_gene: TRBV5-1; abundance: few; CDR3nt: TGCGCCAGCAGAAGGACAGGGTCCTACGAGCAGTACTTC; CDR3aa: CASRRTGSYEQYF
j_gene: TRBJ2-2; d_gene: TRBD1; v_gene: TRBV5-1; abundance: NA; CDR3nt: TGCGCCAGCAGCAGTACAGGGGGAGCGAACACCGGGGAGCTGTTTTTT; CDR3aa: CASSSTGGANTGELFF
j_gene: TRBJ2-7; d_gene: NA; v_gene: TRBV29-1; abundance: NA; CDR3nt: TGCAGCGTTGGGACTATTTTCTACGAGCAGTACTTC; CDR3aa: CSVGTIFYEQYF
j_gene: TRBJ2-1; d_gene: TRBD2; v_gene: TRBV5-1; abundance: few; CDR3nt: TGCGCCAGCCATTCCGGGACTAGCGGCCCCTACAATGAGCAGTTCTTC; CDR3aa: CASHSGTSGPYNEQFF
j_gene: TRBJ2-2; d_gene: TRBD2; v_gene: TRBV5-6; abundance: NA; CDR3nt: TGTGCCAGCAGCTTCGGGACTACCACCGGGGAGCTGTTTTTT; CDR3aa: CASSFGTTTGELFF
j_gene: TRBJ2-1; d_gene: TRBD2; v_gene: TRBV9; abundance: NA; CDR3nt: TGTGCCAGCAGCGTTAGCGGGAGCTCCTACAATGAGCAGTTCTTC; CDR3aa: CASSVSGSSYNEQFF
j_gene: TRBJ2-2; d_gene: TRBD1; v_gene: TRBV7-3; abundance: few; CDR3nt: TGTGCCAGCAGCGCCCAAGGGACAGGGATGGGCGGGGAGCTGTTTTTT; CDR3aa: CASSAQGTGMGGELFF